Listed below are T cell receptor beta chains from one sample, sequenced in a study of CD8 T cells in Susac syndrome. TCRdb ran MiXCR on the immunoSEQ multiplex PCR reads and lists one entry per CDR3 protein. The repertoire includes 110,000 to 150,000 distinct CDR3 sequences, about 94% of them detected once, and over 0.25% sits in the top ten. Source material: CD8+ T cells from PBMCs. These receptors came from a human donor in good health. The CDR3 runs from the conserved cysteine through the conserved F or W. Each record gives: J gene, clone size, D gene, V gene, CDR3 protein, CDR3 DNA. D genes are given only for firm matches. Some rows mark clone size as missing; the rest say once, few, many or name a class of expanded clone.

J: TRBJ1-2
size: NA
D: NA
V: TRBV3-1
CDR3: CASSQVPYKVYTF
DNA: TGTGCCAGCAGCCAAGTCCCGTATAAGGTCTACACCTTC

J: TRBJ2-1
size: NA
D: TRBD2
V: TRBV29-1
CDR3: CSVPGRTSGGYNEQFF
DNA: TGCAGCGTCCCCGGTAGGACTAGCGGGGGTTACAATGAGCAGTTCTTC

J: TRBJ1-1
size: NA
D: NA
V: TRBV5-6
CDR3: CASSLTNTEAFF
DNA: TGTGCCAGCAGCCTAACTAACACTGAAGCTTTCTTT

J: TRBJ2-1
size: once
D: NA
V: TRBV4-3
CDR3: CASSQTLTPDEQFF
DNA: TGCGCCAGCAGCCAGACTCTTACCCCGGATGAGCAGTTCTTC

J: TRBJ2-7
size: NA
D: NA
V: TRBV27
CDR3: CASSWSGAFSYEQYF
DNA: TGTGCCAGCAGTTGGTCGGGAGCGTTCTCCTACGAGCAGTACTTC

J: TRBJ1-1
size: NA
D: NA
V: TRBV9
CDR3: CASSVVSNAGTEAFF
DNA: TGTGCCAGCAGCGTAGTCTCTAATGCGGGCACTGAAGCTTTCTTT

J: TRBJ1-2
size: once
D: NA
V: TRBV29-1
CDR3: CSVVDNRVYGYTF
DNA: TGCAGCGTTGTGGACAATCGGGTCTATGGCTACACCTTC

J: TRBJ2-7
size: NA
D: NA
V: TRBV27
CDR3: CASSLLADDGSYEQYF
DNA: TGTGCCAGCAGTTTATTAGCGGATGACGGCTCCTACGAGCAGTACTTC

J: TRBJ2-3
size: NA
D: NA
V: TRBV7-8
CDR3: CASSLPRAAIGTDTQYF
DNA: TGTGCCAGCAGCTTACCTCGAGCGGCCATAGGCACAGATACGCAGTATTTT

J: TRBJ2-1
size: NA
D: NA
V: TRBV24-1
CDR3: CATATANEQFF
DNA: TGTGCCACCGCAACGGCGAATGAGCAGTTCTTC

J: TRBJ2-1
size: NA
D: NA
V: TRBV12-3/TRBV12-4
CDR3: CASSLGQYYNEQFF
DNA: TGTGCCAGCAGTTTAGGACAGTACTACAATGAGCAGTTCTTC

J: TRBJ2-2
size: NA
D: NA
V: TRBV7-3
CDR3: CASSPRTDTGELFF
DNA: TGTGCCAGCAGCCCTCGGACTGACACCGGGGAGCTGTTTTTT

J: TRBJ2-1
size: NA
D: NA
V: TRBV15
CDR3: CATGENEQFF
DNA: TGTGCCACCGGTGAAAATGAGCAGTTCTTC

J: TRBJ2-3
size: NA
D: TRBD2
V: TRBV27
CDR3: CASLAGDENTQYF
DNA: TGTGCCAGCCTAGCGGGAGACGAAAATACGCAGTATTTT

J: TRBJ2-5
size: NA
D: TRBD2
V: TRBV29-1
CDR3: CSVEVDSGSGETQYF
DNA: TGCAGCGTTGAAGTAGATAGCGGGAGCGGGGAGACCCAGTACTTC

J: TRBJ1-5
size: NA
D: NA
V: TRBV27
CDR3: CASMPAYSNQPQHF
DNA: TGTGCCAGCATGCCAGCATATAGCAATCAGCCCCAGCATTTT

J: TRBJ2-1
size: NA
D: NA
V: TRBV7-9
CDR3: CASSLPRTVTDHEQFF
DNA: TGTGCCAGCAGCTTACCCCGGACAGTTACTGATCATGAGCAGTTCTTC

J: TRBJ1-2
size: NA
D: NA
V: TRBV7-8
CDR3: CASSLYGTTNYGYTF
DNA: TGTGCCAGCAGCTTATATGGGACAACTAACTATGGCTACACCTTC

J: TRBJ1-1
size: NA
D: NA
V: TRBV30
CDR3: CAWSLGQPNTEAFF
DNA: TGTGCCTGGAGTTTAGGACAGCCGAACACTGAAGCTTTCTTT

J: TRBJ2-3
size: NA
D: NA
V: TRBV7-9
CDR3: CASSLDANTDTQYF
DNA: TGTGCCAGCAGCTTAGATGCCAACACAGATACGCAGTATTTT

J: TRBJ2-3
size: NA
D: NA
V: TRBV5-1
CDR3: CASSLVVFEDTQYF
DNA: TGCGCCAGCAGCTTGGTTGTCTTTGAAGATACGCAGTATTTT

J: TRBJ2-1
size: NA
D: NA
V: TRBV9
CDR3: CASSEAGTRGGEQFF
DNA: TGTGCCAGCAGCGAGGCCGGGACGAGGGGTGGTGAGCAGTTCTTC

J: TRBJ1-2
size: NA
D: NA
V: TRBV7-9
CDR3: CASSFGGPGGYGYTF
DNA: TGTGCCAGCAGCTTTGGCGGCCCGGGCGGCTATGGCTACACCTTC

J: TRBJ1-2
size: NA
D: NA
V: TRBV7-9
CDR3: CASLPRDGYGYTF
DNA: TGTGCCAGCTTGCCCCGAGATGGCTATGGCTACACCTTC

J: TRBJ1-1
size: once
D: NA
V: TRBV12-3/TRBV12-4
CDR3: CASSPSSGVGELAFF
DNA: TGTGCCAGCAGCCCCTCCTCGGGGGTCGGAGAGCTGGCTTTCTTT

J: TRBJ2-7
size: NA
D: NA
V: TRBV6-2/TRBV6-3
CDR3: CARTGFHEQYF
DNA: TGTGCCAGAACAGGGTTCCACGAGCAGTACTTC

J: TRBJ2-4
size: once
D: TRBD1
V: TRBV6-2/TRBV6-3
CDR3: CASSATGGQNIQYF
DNA: TGTGCCAGCAGTGCCACAGGGGGCCAAAACATTCAGTACTTC

J: TRBJ1-1
size: NA
D: TRBD1
V: TRBV24-1
CDR3: CATSDRGSTEAFF
DNA: TGTGCCACCAGCGACAGGGGAAGCACTGAAGCTTTCTTT

J: TRBJ2-7
size: once
D: NA
V: TRBV11-2
CDR3: CASSLPGRTYEQYF
DNA: TGTGCCAGCAGCTTACCGGGCAGGACCTACGAGCAGTACTTC

J: TRBJ2-6
size: NA
D: NA
V: TRBV5-6
CDR3: CASSLMTSGANVLTF
DNA: TGTGCCAGCAGCTTAATGACCTCTGGGGCCAACGTCCTGACTTTC

J: TRBJ2-7
size: NA
D: TRBD2
V: TRBV29-1
CDR3: CSVEYGGGLEQYF
DNA: TGCAGCGTTGAATATGGGGGAGGGCTTGAGCAGTACTTC

J: TRBJ1-2
size: NA
D: NA
V: TRBV15
CDR3: CATSRGGGPGGYTF
DNA: TGTGCCACCAGCAGAGGCGGGGGGCCTGGTGGCTACACCTTC

J: TRBJ2-7
size: NA
D: NA
V: TRBV6-2/TRBV6-3
CDR3: CASSYREVYEQYF
DNA: TGTGCCAGCAGTTACCGCGAGGTCTACGAGCAGTACTTC

J: TRBJ2-1
size: once
D: NA
V: TRBV15
CDR3: CATSRDRSLVNEQFF
DNA: TGTGCCACCAGCCGCGACAGGTCTCTGGTTAATGAGCAGTTCTTC

J: TRBJ2-1
size: NA
D: NA
V: TRBV4-3
CDR3: CASGEGGPYNEQFF
DNA: TGCGCCAGCGGGGAAGGGGGGCCCTACAATGAGCAGTTCTTC

J: TRBJ2-1
size: NA
D: NA
V: TRBV3-1
CDR3: CASSDSVSQGSYNEQFF
DNA: TGTGCCAGCAGCGATTCTGTGAGCCAGGGCTCCTACAATGAGCAGTTCTTC

J: TRBJ2-3
size: NA
D: TRBD2
V: TRBV19
CDR3: CASSIPMGSGKDTQYF
DNA: TGTGCCAGTAGTATCCCTATGGGTAGCGGGAAGGATACGCAGTATTTT

J: TRBJ2-1
size: NA
D: NA
V: TRBV12-3/TRBV12-4
CDR3: CASSPFGGKYNEQFF
DNA: TGTGCCAGCAGCCCCTTTGGGGGGAAGTACAATGAGCAGTTCTTC

J: TRBJ2-5
size: NA
D: NA
V: TRBV7-9
CDR3: CASSFPAPETQYF
DNA: TGTGCCAGCAGCTTTCCGGCCCCAGAGACCCAGTACTTC

J: TRBJ1-2
size: NA
D: TRBD1
V: TRBV12-3/TRBV12-4
CDR3: CASTPGTGVDYGYTF
DNA: TGTGCCAGCACCCCTGGGACAGGGGTCGACTATGGCTACACCTTC

J: TRBJ2-7
size: few
D: NA
V: TRBV5-6
CDR3: CASSWDYEQYF
DNA: TGTGCCAGCAGCTGGGATTACGAGCAGTACTTC

J: TRBJ2-5
size: NA
D: TRBD1
V: TRBV27
CDR3: CASSWAGGGEETQYF
DNA: TGTGCCAGCAGTTGGGCAGGGGGCGGTGAGGAGACCCAGTACTTC

J: TRBJ1-2
size: NA
D: NA
V: TRBV14
CDR3: CASKGYDYGYTF
DNA: TGTGCCAGCAAAGGGTACGACTATGGCTACACCTTC

J: TRBJ2-1
size: once
D: NA
V: TRBV11-1
CDR3: CASSLNGNHNEQFF
DNA: TGTGCCAGCAGCTTAAACGGGAACCACAATGAGCAGTTCTTC

J: TRBJ1-4
size: NA
D: NA
V: TRBV27
CDR3: CASRGLAEKLFF
DNA: TGTGCCAGCCGCGGCTTAGCTGAAAAACTGTTTTTT

J: TRBJ2-3
size: NA
D: NA
V: TRBV20-1
CDR3: CSASTDTQYF
DNA: TGCAGTGCTAGCACAGATACGCAGTATTTT

J: TRBJ1-1
size: NA
D: TRBD1
V: TRBV29-1
CDR3: CSAPGTGSLAEAFF
DNA: TGCAGCGCACCCGGGACAGGGAGCCTCGCTGAAGCTTTCTTT

J: TRBJ1-1
size: NA
D: TRBD1
V: TRBV13
CDR3: CASSHRGNTEAFF
DNA: TGTGCCAGCAGCCACAGGGGGAACACTGAAGCTTTCTTT

J: TRBJ2-7
size: NA
D: NA
V: TRBV27
CDR3: CASSFGQGLIEQYF
DNA: TGTGCCAGCAGTTTCGGGCAGGGTCTTATCGAGCAGTACTTC

J: TRBJ2-2
size: NA
D: NA
V: TRBV30
CDR3: CAWSVTTGYANTGELFF
DNA: TGTGCCTGGAGTGTAACTACAGGGTACGCGAACACCGGGGAGCTGTTTTTT

J: TRBJ2-7
size: few
D: TRBD1
V: TRBV5-1
CDR3: CASSIGQASYEQYF
DNA: TGCGCCAGCAGCATAGGACAGGCCTCCTACGAGCAGTACTTC

J: TRBJ2-7
size: many
D: NA
V: TRBV28
CDR3: CASSSPYEQYF
DNA: TGTGCCAGCAGCTCCCCCTACGAGCAGTACTTC

J: TRBJ2-7
size: NA
D: NA
V: TRBV5-4
CDR3: CASSFETGSYEQYF
DNA: TGTGCCAGCAGCTTTGAGACAGGTTCCTACGAGCAGTACTTC

J: TRBJ2-2
size: NA
D: NA
V: TRBV30
CDR3: CAWSDGSNTGELFF
DNA: TGTGCCTGGAGTGACGGCAGCAACACCGGGGAGCTGTTTTTT

J: TRBJ2-7
size: NA
D: NA
V: TRBV20-1
CDR3: CSARDLSTGNEQYF
DNA: TGCAGTGCTAGAGACCTGAGTACAGGGAACGAGCAGTACTTC